The entry below gives a single T cell receptor (beta chain) sequence along with its context. The germline V and J ends were trimmed by 10 bases and 5 bases, with 14 bases remaining between them. The CDR3 is 12 amino acids. Looked up from germline, CDR1 is LNHDA and CDR2 is SQIVND (reference sequence). Ophthalmopathy in the patients scored at least 3 on Clinical Activity Score and at least 4 on NOSPECS grade, lasting under 3 months. Source material for PBMCs was about 10 ml fresh peripheral blood. The entry originates in a study of T cells in Graves' hyperthyroidism and ophthalmopathy. Overall study context: Specimen type is peripheral blood, collected at initial diagnosis prior to any treatment.

Amplification yielded TCR beta CDR3 regions, with RNA transcripts as the source. With the HTBI primer set, the TCR CDR3 went through a first round of RT-PCR. Each CDR3 protein is one row after TCRdb ran MiXCR on the multiplex PCR reads. The repertoire has 500,000 to 800,000 distinct CDR3 sequences, approximately 14% of them found once; the top ten carry approximately 13%. This TCR was sampled from a woman aged 45-65 years with Graves' ophthalmopathy. The sample taken for sequencing was blood. The chain recombines TRBV19 with TRBJ2-5; D is undetermined. The CDR3 DNA reads TGTGCCACCTCGTTGGTTGGCGAGACCCAGTACTTC. Protein: CATSLVGETQYF.